This passage covers 11 T cell receptor beta chains from one sample sequenced in a study of cytomegalovirus exposure and HLA in healthy donors. The PCR used 60 Vbeta and 13 Jbeta primers. Data came from immunoSEQ multiplex PCR; TCRdb stores just in-frame clones and leaves some out. The data contain approximately 97,000 clones, about 79% of them singletons. What was sequenced was PBMCs. These receptors originate from a male donor in good health and CMV-seropositive.

V is TRBV6-4 and J is TRBJ1-3; the D is unclear. Germline CDR1 is MRHNA and CDR2 is SNTAGT. V dropped 6 bases and J dropped 4 bases, with 10 bases sitting between them. The CDR3 has 13 amino acids. CDR3 in DNA: TGTGCCAGCAGCAGTGGCTCCGGAAACACCATATATTTT. Its protein product is CASSSGSGNTIYF.

The DNA of the CDR3 is TGCGCCAGCAGCTTGGGACAGGGGAGGACTGAAGCTTTCTTT. Amino acid sequence: CASSLGQGRTEAFF. The V gene is TRBV5-1, the J gene TRBJ1-1; 8 bases match TRBD1. V trimming: 0 bases; J trimming: 5 bases; junction bases outside the gene matches: 3. The germline gives CDR1 SGHRS, CDR2 YFSETQ. The CDR3 consists of 14 residues.

The chain is built from TRBV7-9 and TRBJ2-7; perhaps TRBD2 as D (5 bases). Germline-derived CDR1 and CDR2 are SEHNR and FQNEAQ (reference sequence). There are 14 residues in the CDR3. V lost 2 bases, J lost 0 bases, and 8 bases lay in between. The CDR3 sequence is CASSLSGISYEQYF. CDR3 DNA: TGTGCCAGCAGCTTATCGGGGATCTCCTACGAGCAGTACTTC.

The V and J genes are TRBV11-3 and TRBJ1-1, with unresolved D. Germline CDR1 reads SGHNT; CDR2 reads YENEEA. The CDR3 has 16 amino acids. V dropped 4 bases and J dropped 3 bases, with 18 bases sitting between them. CDR3 in DNA: TGTGCCAGCAGCTCCCTTGGACTGACGGGTGACACTGAAGCTTTCTTT. It translates to CASSSLGLTGDTEAFF.

The chain joins TRBV19 to TRBJ1-5, with D possibly matching TRBD1 (5 bases). Germline lookup yields CDR1 LNHDA and CDR2 SQIVND (reference sequence). The CDR3 spans 15 residues. Trimming took 3 bases from V and 5 from J, leaving 14 bases between them. The CDR3 DNA follows: TGTGCCAGTAGTATCGTTTGGGAAGGGGATCAGCCCCAGCATTTT. It yields the protein CASSIVWEGDQPQHF. The complete variable domain, with remaining parts taken from reference TRBV19 and TRBJ1-5, reads DGGITQSPKYLFRKEGQNVTLSCEQNLNHDAMYWYRQDPGQGLRLIYYSQIVNDFQKGDIAEGYSVSREKKESFPLTVTSAQKNPTAFYLCASSIVWEGDQPQHFGDGTRLSIL.

This clone was seen more than once but under ten times. The CDR3 DNA reads as TGTGCCAGCTCCCTAAGCGGGGGAGCCTACGAGCAGTACTTC. Translated, it gives CASSLSGGAYEQYF. The chain is built from TRBV18 and TRBJ2-7, with 8 bases aligning to TRBD2. CDR3 length equals 14 residues. Germline V CDR1 and CDR2: KGHSH, LQKENI. V shed 6 bases, J shed 2 bases, and the junction held 6 bases outside the gene matches.

The chain joins TRBV5-1 to TRBJ1-4, with 7 bases lining up with TRBD1. Germline trimming cut 2 bases from V and 2 bases from J; bases unmatched to any gene: 3. Germline V lookup: CDR1 SGHRS, CDR2 YFSETQ. The CDR3 loop spans 15 amino acids. The DNA for the CDR3 is TGCGCCAGCAGCTTTAAACAGGGGACTAATGAAAAACTGTTTTTT. This sequence encodes CASSFKQGTNEKLFF.

The V gene is TRBV6-1, the J gene TRBJ1-1; D possibly corresponds to TRBD1 (6 bases). This CDR3 has 14 residues. The V end was cut by 6 bases, the J end by 0 bases, with 11 bases between. The V gene's germline CDR1 is MNHNS and CDR2 SASEGT. As DNA, the CDR3 is TGTGCCAGCAGCCTGGGACAACTGAACACTGAAGCTTTCTTT. Protein: CASSLGQLNTEAFF.

The chain has TRBV6-5 and TRBJ1-1; a possible D gene is TRBD1 (6 bases). Germline values: CDR1 MNHEY, CDR2 SVGAGI. V was pared by 2 bases and J by 7 bases, with 8 bases between. CDR3 length equals 12 residues. The CDR3 DNA reads TGTGCCAGCAGTTACAGAGGGGGTGAAGCTTTCTTT. It translates to CASSYRGGEAFF.

The CDR3 DNA reads as TGTGCCAGCAGTTTTCGGGGAGATAGCAATCAGCCCCAGCATTTT. It specifies CASSFRGDSNQPQHF. This rearrangement joins TRBV9 to TRBJ1-5; D is ambiguous. Trimming took off 5 bases at V and 0 bases at J, with 12 bases between the two ends. The CDR3 runs to 15 residues. Germline V CDR1 and CDR2: SGDLS, YYNGEE. Complete variable domain (other parts from reference TRBV9 and TRBJ1-5): DSGVTQTPKHLITATGQRVTLRCSPRSGDLSVYWYQQSLDQGLQFLIQYYNGEERAKGNILERFSAQQFPDLHSELNLSSLELGDSALYFCASSFRGDSNQPQHFGDGTRLSIL.

The V call is TRBV7-9, the J call TRBJ2-5, with 8 bases that match TRBD2. The CDR3 sequence is 15 residues long. The V gene's germline CDR1 is SEHNR and CDR2 FQNEAQ (reference sequence). V trimming: 2 bases; J trimming: 0 bases; junction bases outside the gene matches: 2. The CDR3 loop reads CASSLLLADQETQYF. Here the CDR3 DNA reads TGTGCCAGCAGCTTATTACTAGCGGACCAAGAGACCCAGTACTTC. The full variable domain, its missing parts supplied by reference TRBV7-9 and TRBJ2-5, is DTGVSQNPRHKITKRGQNVTFRCDPISEHNRLYWYRQTLGQGPEFLTYFQNEAQLEKSRLLSDRFSAERPKGSFSTLEIQRTEQGDSAMYLCASSLLLADQETQYFGPGTRLLVL.